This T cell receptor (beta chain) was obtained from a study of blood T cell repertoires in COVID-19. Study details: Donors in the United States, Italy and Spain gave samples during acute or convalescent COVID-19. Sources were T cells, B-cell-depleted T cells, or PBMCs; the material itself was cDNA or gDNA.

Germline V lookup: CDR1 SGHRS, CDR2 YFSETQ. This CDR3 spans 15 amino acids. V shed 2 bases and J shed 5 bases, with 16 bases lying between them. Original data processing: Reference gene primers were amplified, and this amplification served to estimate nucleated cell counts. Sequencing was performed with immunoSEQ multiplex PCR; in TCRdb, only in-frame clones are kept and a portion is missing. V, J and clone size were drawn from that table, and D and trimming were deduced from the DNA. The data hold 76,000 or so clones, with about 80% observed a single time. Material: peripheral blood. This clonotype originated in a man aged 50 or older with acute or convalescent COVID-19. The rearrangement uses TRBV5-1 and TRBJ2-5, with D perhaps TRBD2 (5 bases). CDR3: CASSLSSGSYETQYF. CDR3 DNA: TGCGCCAGCAGCTTATCTTCGGGAAGCTATGAGACCCAGTACTTC.